A single sample is the source of the 26 T cell receptor beta chains below, sequenced in a study of identifying expanded T cells in peripheral blood. Assay: immunoSEQ multiplex PCR; the TCRdb copy retains only in-frame clones and omits some. The sample lists tens of thousands of clones, 80% to 90% occurring once. Sequencing was performed on blood. Receptors originate from a person between 18 and 69 years old in good health.

V usage is TRBV5-6 and J usage is TRBJ2-5; 9 nucleotides match TRBD1. The CDR3 contains 16 residues. The junction had 9 bases not matched to a gene; V was cut back by 1 base and J by 5 bases. Germline CDR1 and CDR2: SGHDT and YYEEEE. The CDR3 loop is CASSLWGDRVLETQYF. CDR3 bases: TGTGCCAGCAGCTTGTGGGGGGACAGGGTCTTGGAGACCCAGTACTTC.

V gene TRBV11-2 combines with J gene TRBJ2-1; 10 bases are a match to TRBD1. This CDR3 contains 14 residues. J gave up 5 bases and V 3 bases, and 1 base lay outside the gene matches. In germline, CDR1 is SGHAT, CDR2 FQNNGV. This CDR3 reads CASSFGTGDNEQFF. CDR3 in DNA: TGTGCCAGCAGCTTCGGGACAGGGGACAATGAGCAGTTCTTC. The variable domain in full, completed from reference TRBV11-2 and TRBJ2-1, reads EAGVAQSPRYKIIEKRQSVAFWCNPISGHATLYWYQQILGQGPKLLIQFQNNGVVDDSQLPKDRFSAERLKGVDSTLKIQPAKLEDSAVYLCASSFGTGDNEQFFGPGTRLTVL.

There are a few counts of this clone. The rearrangement uses TRBV14 and TRBJ1-1; D is possibly TRBD1 (6 bases). This CDR3 contains 16 residues. V was trimmed by 4 bases and J by 2 bases, leaving 17 bases between them. Germline CDR1 SGHDN, CDR2 FVKESK. The chain's CDR3 is CASSLSRGMGNTEAFF. The CDR3 DNA sequence: TGTGCCAGCAGCCTTAGCAGGGGTATGGGAAACACTGAAGCTTTCTTT.

This clone occurred a few times. The chain is built from TRBV6-5 and TRBJ1-6; D is unresolved. The V gene lost 6 bases and the J gene lost 7 bases, with 13 bases spanning the gap. CDR3 length equals 14 residues. CDR1 and CDR2 (germline): MNHEY, SVGAGI. DNA of the CDR3: TGTGCCAGCAGCTCCCCCCGCGACAATTCACCCCTCCACTTT. Translated, it gives CASSSPRDNSPLHF.

This chain joins TRBV18 and TRBJ2-5, with 7 bases that match TRBD2. V dropped 1 base and J dropped 10; count of bases not matched to a gene: 3. CDR1 KGHSH and CDR2 LQKENI come from the germline V gene. The CDR3 runs 12 residues. CDR3 nucleotides: TGTGCCAGCTCACCACTCGGGGGGTTCCAGTACTTC. Translating it yields CASSPLGGFQYF.

This CDR3 reads CASSLVGDDTEAFF. CDR3 DNA: TGCGCCAGCAGCTTGGTGGGGGATGACACTGAAGCTTTCTTT. The V and J genes are TRBV5-1 and TRBJ1-1; a weak D match, TRBD1 (5 bases). Trimming stripped 0 bases from V and 3 bases from J, with 9 bases between. This CDR3 spans 14 amino acids. Per germline, CDR1 SGHRS and CDR2 YFSETQ. The full variable domain, completed using reference TRBV5-1 and TRBJ1-1, is KAGVTQTPRYLIKTRGQQVTLSCSPISGHRSVSWYQQTPGQGLQFLFEYFSETQRNKGNFPGRFSGRQFSNSRSEMNVSTLELGDSALYLCASSLVGDDTEAFFGQGTRLTVV.

This clone was detected only once. This chain connects TRBV18 to TRBJ2-3; TRBD1 is a possible D gene (5 bases). Germline V gives CDR1 KGHSH, CDR2 LQKENI. CDR3 length equals 16 residues. V was cut by 3 bases and J by 2 bases, with 15 bases left in between. The CDR3 DNA follows: TGTGCCAGCTCACCTCCTACAGGCCGAGCCACAGATACGCAGTATTTT. It translates to CASSPPTGRATDTQYF.

The DNA for the CDR3 is TGTGCCAGTAGTATTTCTGGCTTTACTAGCACAGATACGCAGTATTTT. It codes for CASSISGFTSTDTQYF. V is TRBV19 and J is TRBJ2-3; D not resolved. The CDR3 is 16 amino acids. Trimming cost V 3 bases and J 0 bases, with 13 bases left between them. Germline CDR1 and CDR2: LNHDA and SQIVND (reference sequence). Full variable domain (outside the CDR3, taken from reference TRBV19 and TRBJ2-3): DGGITQSPKYLFRKEGQNVTLSCEQNLNHDAMYWYRQDPGQGLRLIYYSQIVNDFQKGDIAEGYSVSREKKESFPLTVTSAQKNPTAFYLCASSISGFTSTDTQYFGPGTRLTVL.

J is TRBJ1-2 and V is TRBV9, with D possibly matching TRBD1 (5 bases). The CDR3 extends over 14 amino acids. V was clipped by 4 bases and J by 6 bases, with 16 bases between them. The V gene's germline CDR1 is SGDLS and CDR2 YYNGEE. The CDR3 spells CASSPLVGGNGYTF. CDR3 DNA: TGTGCCAGCAGCCCCCTCGTGGGGGGGAATGGCTACACCTTC.

V usage is TRBV7-2 and J usage is TRBJ1-5; TRBD1 is a possible D gene (5 bases). This CDR3 region has 17 residues. The V and J ends lost 4 bases and 5 bases respectively, with 21 bases between them. Germline lookup yields CDR1 SGHTA and CDR2 FQGNSA. Here the CDR3 reads CASSSLTGRGWDQPQHF. CDR3 in DNA: TGTGCCAGCAGCTCCCTGACTGGACGGGGCTGGGATCAGCCCCAGCATTTT.

The V call is TRBV5-5, the J call TRBJ2-3, with D perhaps matching TRBD1 (6 bases). Germline V lookup: CDR1 SGHKS, CDR2 YYEKEE (reference sequence). This CDR3 comprises 17 residues. Trimming left V 4 bases short and J 4 bases short, with 22 bases between. CDR3 amino acids: CASSPARTVRVADTQYF. CDR3 nucleotides: TGTGCCAGCAGCCCCGCTCGGACAGTCAGGGTTGCAGATACGCAGTATTTT.

This clone has just one count. The chain is built from TRBV5-6 and TRBJ2-4; no reliable D call. V dropped 4 bases and J dropped 8 bases, with 19 bases sitting between them. CDR1 is SGHDT, CDR2 YYEEEE, per germline. The CDR3 runs to 15 residues. CDR3 coding DNA: TGTGCCAGCAGCCCCGGGTGGCGGAGTGGGGACATTCAGTACTTC. It is translated as CASSPGWRSGDIQYF.

This clone is labeled medium-sized. The CDR3 nucleotides read TGTGCCAGCACCATCTGGACTAGCCTCGATGAGCAGTTCTTC. Residues: CASTIWTSLDEQFF. The V call is TRBV7-9, the J call TRBJ2-1, with TRBD2 matching 8 bases. Trimming took 7 bases from V and 8 from J; bases not matched to a gene: 10. Germline CDR1 reads SEHNR; CDR2 reads FQNEAQ (reference sequence). The CDR3 contains 14 residues.

The gene calls are TRBV11-2 and TRBJ1-3; tentatively, D is TRBD1 (6 bases). This CDR3 is built from 17 residues. V shed 1 base and J shed 5 bases, with 18 bases lying between them. Germline V gene lookup returns CDR1 SGHAT and CDR2 FQNNGV. CDR3 sequence (DNA): TGTGCCAGCAGCTTAGCTCGTTGGTTACAGGGAAGAAACACCATATATTTT. This translates into CASSLARWLQGRNTIYF.

V gene TRBV2 combines with J gene TRBJ2-5; no clear D. Germline CDR1 is SNHLY and CDR2 is FYNNEI. Trimming removed 8 bases from V and 0 bases from J, with 16 bases in between. The CDR3 is 15 residues long. The CDR3 region has the DNA TGTGCCAGCCTTGAACAGTTCGGCTACCAAGAGACCCAGTACTTC. It yields the protein CASLEQFGYQETQYF.

This sequence joins TRBV7-8 and TRBJ1-5; D might be TRBD1 (5 bases). This CDR3 comprises 16 residues. Trimming cost V 1 base and J 9 bases, with 19 bases left between them. The germline V gene has CDR1 SGHVS and CDR2 FQNEAQ. The CDR3 loop reads CASSLVVGGLGGPQHF. CDR3 nucleotides: TGTGCCAGCAGCTTAGTGGTCGGGGGTCTAGGTGGGCCCCAGCATTTT.

The V and J genes are TRBV30 and TRBJ1-1; D uncertain. CDR1 is GTSNPN, CDR2 SVGIG, per germline (reference sequence). The V end was cut by 2 bases, the J end by 8 bases, with 6 bases between. The CDR3 is 10 amino acids. The CDR3 DNA sequence: TGTGCCTGGAGTCCTATCGAAGCTTTCTTT. It specifies CAWSPIEAFF. Full variable domain (outside the CDR3, taken from reference TRBV30 and TRBJ1-1): SQTIHQWPATLVQPVGSPLSLECTVEGTSNPNLYWYRQAAGRGLQLLFYSVGIGQISSEVPQNLSASRPQDRQFILSSKKLLLSDSGFYLCAWSPIEAFFGQGTRLTVV.

The gene calls are TRBV30 and TRBJ2-1; no clear D gene. Germline V gene lookup returns CDR1 GTSNPN and CDR2 SVGIG (reference sequence). V was trimmed by 0 bases and J by 6 bases, leaving 15 bases between them. The CDR3 covers 15 residues. The CDR3 region is CAWSVGSSWINEQFF. In DNA form, the CDR3 reads TGTGCCTGGAGTGTGGGCTCTTCCTGGATCAATGAGCAGTTCTTC.

The rearrangement joins TRBV6-5 to TRBJ2-7, with TRBD1 identical over 7 bases. The trim removed 7 bases at V and 8 bases at J, leaving 11 bases unmatched. There are 13 residues in the CDR3. Germline-derived CDR1 and CDR2 are MNHEY and SVGAGI. For the CDR3, the DNA is TGTGCCAGCAACCGACTCGACAGGGCCAAGCAGTACTTC. Encoded protein: CASNRLDRAKQYF.

The chain recombines TRBV10-1 with TRBJ1-1; D call uncertain. Germline V gene data show CDR1 as WNHNN and CDR2 as SYGVQD (reference sequence). Trimming shortened V by 6 bases and J by 1 base, and 15 bases separated the two germline ends. The CDR3 is 15 residues long. The CDR3 spells CASSPDLNSNTEAFF. The CDR3, as DNA: TGCGCCAGCAGCCCCGATCTCAACTCGAACACTGAAGCTTTCTTT.

The chain combines TRBV6-6 with TRBJ1-1; no clear D gene. The ends were cut back, 6 bases at V and 0 bases at J, with 14 bases in the middle. This CDR3 contains 15 residues. Germline CDR1 reads MNHNY; CDR2 reads SVGAGI (reference sequence). CDR3 region: CASRASDEMNTEAFF. The CDR3 region has the DNA TGTGCCAGCAGGGCCTCAGACGAAATGAACACTGAAGCTTTCTTT.

V gene TRBV7-2 combines with J gene TRBJ1-2; D remains ambiguous. V was trimmed by 1 base and J by 1 base, leaving 16 bases between them. This CDR3 is built from 17 residues. The germline CDR1 and CDR2 sequences are SGHTA and FQGNSA. DNA for the CDR3: TGTGCCAGCAGCTTAGGAGGACTCCCCGGGAGTAACTATGGCTACACCTTC. Its translation is CASSLGGLPGSNYGYTF.

The chain employs TRBV2 and TRBJ1-5; possibly TRBD1 for D (5 bases). CDR3 length equals 13 residues. Trimming cost V 7 bases and J 6 bases, with 13 bases left between them. Germline CDR1 SNHLY, CDR2 FYNNEI. CDR3 sequence: CASMATTGQPQHF. CDR3 nucleotides: TGTGCCAGCATGGCGACAACAGGTCAGCCCCAGCATTTT.

The chain links TRBV6-6 to TRBJ2-3; TRBD2 matches at 8 bases. The CDR3 covers 14 residues. Unmatched junction bases numbered 1, after V lost 5 bases and J lost 0 bases. CDR1 MNHNY and CDR2 SVGAGI come from the germline V gene (reference sequence). CDR3 sequence: CASSQRGSTDTQYF. In DNA form, the CDR3 reads TGTGCCAGCAGTCAGCGGGGGAGCACAGATACGCAGTATTTT.

This sequence joins TRBV6-5 and TRBJ1-1; D is possibly TRBD1 (5 bases). V lost 6 bases, J lost 0 bases, and 11 bases lay in between. From germline, CDR1 is MNHEY and CDR2 SVGAGI. The CDR3 spans 14 residues. The CDR3 DNA sequence: TGTGCCAGCAGGGACAAGGGACTGAACACTGAAGCTTTCTTT. This codes for CASRDKGLNTEAFF.

V and J are TRBV18 and TRBJ1-1, with D possibly TRBD1 on 5 matching bases. This CDR3 region has 14 residues. V dropped 0 bases and J dropped 7 bases, with 12 bases sitting between them. Germline V gene lookup returns CDR1 KGHSH and CDR2 LQKENI. Here the CDR3 reads CASSPPTRVLEAFF. CDR3 nucleotides: TGTGCCAGCTCACCACCGACCAGGGTTCTTGAAGCTTTCTTT. The full variable domain, completed using reference TRBV18 and TRBJ1-1, is NAGVMQNPRHLVRRRGQEARLRCSPMKGHSHVYWYRQLPEEGLKFMVYLQKENIIDESGMPKERFSAEFPKEGPSILRIQQVVRGDSAAYFCASSPPTRVLEAFFGQGTRLTVV.